This T cell receptor (beta chain) emerged from a study of identical twins. Unique molecular identifiers were present on cDNA, and template switching added a universal primer site. Each CDR3 protein gets one entry after TCRdb re-called the 5' RACE reads with MiXCR. Of about 390,000 distinct CDR3 sequences listed, 7% to 9.5% are singletons. A few counts support this clonotype. The CDR3 sequence is 14 residues long. Germline V CDR1 and CDR2: SQVTM, ANQGSEA. The V and J ends lost 6 bases and 5 bases respectively, with 16 bases between them. Source material: naive T cells sorted from blood. The sequence was collected from a woman aged 50 to 60 in good health. This chain links TRBV29-1 with TRBJ2-2; perhaps TRBD2 as D (5 bases). The CDR3 is CSVVFRTQTGELFF. CDR3 bases: TGCAGCGTCGTCTTTAGGACTCAAACCGGGGAGCTGTTTTTT.